The rows below give T cell receptor beta chains drawn from one sample of a study of T-cell memory formation after mild COVID-19. TCRdb passed the 5' RACE reads through MiXCR, listing each CDR3 protein once. The sample holds about 500,000 distinct CDR3 sequences; roughly 22% are singletons and the top ten take 9.5% to 15%. Sequences were obtained from PBMCs or a T cell subset sorted from them (not recorded which). The origin of the receptors is an adult woman who had mild COVID-19 (a few samples of this study predate the infection). Cell type and time point are not known. CDR3s include the opening cysteine and the closing phenylalanine or tryptophan. The D gene is left open where the match is weak. Some rows mark clone size as missing; the rest say once, few, many or name a class of expanded clone.

>TRBV4-3|TRBJ2-1|.|15|.
TGCGCCAGCAGATACAGGTTAAGCTCCTACAATGAGCAGTTCTTC
CASRYRLSSYNEQFF
>TRBV7-2|TRBJ2-1|TRBD2|13|.
TGTGCCAGCAGTACCACCGGGACTAAGGAGCAGTTCTTC
CASSTTGTKEQFF
>TRBV9|TRBJ2-3|.|14|.
TGTGCCAGCAGCGTAGGAGGGATGGCAGATACGCAGTATTTT
CASSVGGMADTQYF
>TRBV24-1|TRBJ1-2|.|15|few
TGTGCCACCAGTGATTTAGGGGAGGACCCCTATGGCTACACCTTC
CATSDLGEDPYGYTF
>TRBV18|TRBJ2-1|TRBD2|15|.
TGTGCCAGCTCACCACCTAGCGGGGATTACAATGAGCAGTTCTTC
CASSPPSGDYNEQFF
>TRBV6-2/TRBV6-3|TRBJ2-2|TRBD2|15|.
TGTGCCAGCAGTTCCTTGGACAAAGCGGGAGGGGAGCTGTTTTTT
CASSSLDKAGGELFF
>TRBV4-1|TRBJ2-7|.|14|.
TGCGCCAGCAGCCAGGCGCTGGGGCCCTACGAGCAGTACTTC
CASSQALGPYEQYF
>TRBV11-2|TRBJ2-5|.|15|.
TGTGCCAGCAGCTTAGATCTGGGTCCTCCAGAGACCCAGTACTTC
CASSLDLGPPETQYF
>TRBV11-2|TRBJ2-7|TRBD1|15|.
TGTGCCAGCAGCTTAATTCAGGGGGCTTTCCACGAGCAGTACTTC
CASSLIQGAFHEQYF
>TRBV5-5|TRBJ2-3|TRBD2|16|.
TGTGCCAGCAGCGCCCGGGGAGCGGGGCCCCAAGATACGCAGTATTTT
CASSARGAGPQDTQYF
>TRBV19|TRBJ1-2|TRBD1|13|.
TGTGCCAGTAGCGGGGGACAGTTCTATGGCTACACCTTC
CASSGGQFYGYTF
>TRBV11-2|TRBJ2-1|.|11|few
TGTGCCAGCAGCTTGGGCAGGGGACCGTTCTTC
CASSLGRGPFF
>TRBV7-2|TRBJ2-4|.|16|.
TGTGCCAGCAGCACCAGACTTCTCCTGGGGGAAAACATTCAGTACTTC
CASSTRLLLGENIQYF
>TRBV28|TRBJ2-7|.|14|.
TGTGCCCCGGGAGGGGGCCCTATCTCCTACGAGCAGTACTTC
CAPGGGPISYEQYF
>TRBV10-2|TRBJ1-1|TRBD1|13|.
TGCGCCAGCAGCGCGGGACAGCCCACTGAAGCTTTCTTT
CASSAGQPTEAFF
>TRBV19|TRBJ1-2|TRBD1|14|.
TGTGCCAGTAGATCTATGGACAGGGGCTATGGCTACACCTTC
CASRSMDRGYGYTF
>TRBV12-3/TRBV12-4|TRBJ2-1|.|13|.
TGTGCCAGCAGGGGCGGGACCTTCAATGAGCAGTTCTTC
CASRGGTFNEQFF
>TRBV7-2|TRBJ1-2|TRBD1|17|.
TGTGCCAGCAGCTTAGGGGGAAACAGGGGCCGGGGCTATGGCTACACCTTC
CASSLGGNRGRGYGYTF
>TRBV7-2|TRBJ2-1|TRBD1|15|.
TGTGCCAGCAGCTTCTATCGGTCAGGGGGCAATGAGCAGTTCTTC
CASSFYRSGGNEQFF
>TRBV29-1|TRBJ2-7|.|13|.
TGCAGCGTTGTCTCCCAGGTCGCCTACGAGCAGTACTTC
CSVVSQVAYEQYF
>TRBV4-3|TRBJ2-2|.|16|.
TGCGCCAGCAGCCAAGATGAGGTTATACACACCGGGGAGCTGTTTTTT
CASSQDEVIHTGELFF
>TRBV11-2|TRBJ2-2|.|13|.
TGTGCCAGCAGCTTTAGTGGTTCCGGGGAGCTGTTTTTT
CASSFSGSGELFF
>TRBV14|TRBJ2-3|.|16|.
TGTGCCAGCAGCCATGTCCAACGTCCCTCCACAGATACGCAGTATTTT
CASSHVQRPSTDTQYF
>TRBV6-5|TRBJ2-7|TRBD1|12|.
TGTGCCACCTTGACAGGGGCCTACGAGCAGTACTTC
CATLTGAYEQYF
>TRBV7-6|TRBJ2-1|.|13|few
TGTGCCAGCAGCACTGCTAGAGACAATGAGCAGTTCTTC
CASSTARDNEQFF
>TRBV10-3|TRBJ2-5|.|15|.
TGTGCCATCAGTGAGGCGACCCCGGGGACAGAGACCCAGTACTTC
CAISEATPGTETQYF
>TRBV5-6|TRBJ2-2|TRBD2|17|.
TGTGCCAGCAGCTTGCAGACTAGCGGGGAGCACACCGGGGAGCTGTTTTTT
CASSLQTSGEHTGELFF
>TRBV5-1|TRBJ2-5|.|16|few
TGCGCCAGCAGCTTGGGGAGGGTGGCACTCCAAGAGACCCAGTACTTC
CASSLGRVALQETQYF